The 10 T cell receptor beta chains given below trace back to one sample, sequenced in a study of blood T cell repertoires in COVID-19. Here immunoSEQ multiplex PCR was the method, and the copy in TCRdb shows in-frame clones only, minus some. The data show 100,000 to 150,000 clones, around four fifths seen once. Source material: PBMCs or T cells enriched from blood (not recorded which). The source is a man between 40 and 49 years old with acute COVID-19.

The genes are TRBV28 and TRBJ2-7; the D gene is possibly TRBD2 (7 bases). CDR1 is MDHEN, CDR2 SYDVKM, per germline. The ends were cut back, 4 bases at V and 4 bases at J, with 14 bases in the middle. The CDR3 totals 14 residues. CDR3 DNA: TGTGCCAGCAGTTCGGGGGGCGTCGCTTACGAGCAGTACTTC. Its translation: CASSSGGVAYEQYF.

The gene calls are TRBV3-1 (or the pseudogene TRBV3-2) and TRBJ2-7; possibly TRBD2 for D (5 bases). The germline V and J ends were trimmed by 5 bases and 5 bases, with 16 bases remaining between them. Germline V gives CDR1 LGHDT, CDR2 YNNKEL (reference sequence). The CDR3 length is 14 residues. Written as DNA, the CDR3 is TGTGCCAGCAGCTCCCGGGGTAGTTACCACGAGCAGTACTTC. Translating it yields CASSSRGSYHEQYF.

The chain carries TRBV9 and TRBJ2-3, with D unclear. CDR1 is SGDLS, CDR2 YYNGEE, per germline. V was cut by 2 bases and J by 2 bases, with 3 bases left in between. This CDR3 is built from 12 residues. As DNA, the CDR3 is TGTGCCAGCAGCGTCTTCACAGATACGCAGTATTTT. It translates to CASSVFTDTQYF.

The V and J genes are TRBV6-5 and TRBJ1-1; D is perhaps TRBD1 (5 bases). Trimming took off 7 bases at V and 3 bases at J, with 18 bases between the two ends. This CDR3 is 15 amino acids long. From germline, CDR1 is MNHEY and CDR2 SVGAGI. The CDR3 nucleotides are TGTGCCAGCACCCAGATCCCCGACAGATACACTGAAGCTTTCTTT. The encoded protein is CASTQIPDRYTEAFF.

The genes are TRBV5-1 and TRBJ1-4, with 7 bases aligning to TRBD1. V trimming: 5 bases; J trimming: 0 bases; junction bases outside the gene matches: 7. Per germline, CDR1 SGHRS and CDR2 YFSETQ. The CDR3 is 16 amino acids. The CDR3 region has the DNA TGCGCCAGCAGTAGAGGGGGCGCACCAACTAATGAAAAACTGTTTTTT. Translation gives CASSRGGAPTNEKLFF.

The chain recombines TRBV7-9 with TRBJ2-7, with TRBD1 identical over 11 bases. The CDR3 is made up of 15 amino acids. Germline V gene lookup returns CDR1 SEHNR and CDR2 FQNEAQ (reference sequence). J gave up 2 bases and V 0 bases, and 0 bases lay outside the gene matches. CDR3 in amino acids: CASSLAGQGAYEQYF. In DNA, the CDR3 is TGTGCCAGCAGCTTAGCGGGACAGGGGGCCTACGAGCAGTACTTC.

This chain connects TRBV19 to TRBJ2-7; 8 bases are shared with TRBD1. The length of the CDR3 is 13 residues. Germline V gene sequence: CDR1 LNHDA, CDR2 SQIVND (reference sequence). V was pared by 4 bases and J by 7 bases, with 6 bases of the junction left unmatched. As DNA, the CDR3 is TGTGCCAGTAGTAGCCAGGGGGCGAGGGAGCAGTACTTC. It specifies CASSSQGAREQYF.

The count of this clone is one. V usage is TRBV4-1 and J usage is TRBJ2-5, with a weak D call TRBD2 (5 bases). The CDR3 length is 15 residues. V lost 3 bases and J 5 bases, leaving 16 bases between the germline ends. Germline CDR1 is MGHRA and CDR2 is YSYEKL. CDR3 in DNA: TGCGCCAGCAGCCAGGACGGGCGGGTTGAGGAGACCCAGTACTTC. Protein: CASSQDGRVEETQYF.

This chain joins TRBV14 and TRBJ1-1; D gene unclear. The CDR3 extends over 14 amino acids. Trimming removed 1 base at V and 4 bases at J, with 10 bases between. Germline-derived CDR1 and CDR2 are SGHDN and FVKESK. This CDR3 is CASSQGGGPTEAFF. Here the CDR3 DNA reads TGTGCCAGCAGCCAAGGCGGTGGCCCCACTGAAGCTTTCTTT.

This clone was counted only a few times. Additional DNA sequences in this sample encode the identical CDR3. This chain joins TRBV7-9 and TRBJ2-7; no clear D gene. The CDR3 has 12 residues. CDR1 is SEHNR and CDR2 is FQNEAQ in the germline V gene (reference sequence). V was cut by 2 bases and J by 4 bases, with 6 bases left in between. This chain's CDR3 is CASSLSVYEQYF. The DNA for the CDR3 is TGTGCCAGCAGCTTATCAGTATACGAGCAGTACTTC.